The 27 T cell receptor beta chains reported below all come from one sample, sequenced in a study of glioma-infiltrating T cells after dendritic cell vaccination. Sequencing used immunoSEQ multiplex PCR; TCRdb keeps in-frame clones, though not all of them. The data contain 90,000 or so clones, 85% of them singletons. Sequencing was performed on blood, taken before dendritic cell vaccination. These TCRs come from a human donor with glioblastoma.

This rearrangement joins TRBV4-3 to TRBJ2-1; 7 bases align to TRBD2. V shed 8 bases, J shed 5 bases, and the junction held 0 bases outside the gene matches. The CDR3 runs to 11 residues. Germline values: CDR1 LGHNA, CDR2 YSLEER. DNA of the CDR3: TGCGCCAGCGCGGGAGACAATGAGCAGTTCTTC. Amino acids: CASAGDNEQFF.

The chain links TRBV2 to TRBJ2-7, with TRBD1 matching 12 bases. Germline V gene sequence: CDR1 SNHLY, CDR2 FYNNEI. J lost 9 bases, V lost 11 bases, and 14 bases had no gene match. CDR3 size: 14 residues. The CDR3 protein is CAGKGTGGLAGQYF. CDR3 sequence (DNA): TGTGCCGGCAAAGGGACAGGGGGCCTGGCAGGGCAGTACTTC.

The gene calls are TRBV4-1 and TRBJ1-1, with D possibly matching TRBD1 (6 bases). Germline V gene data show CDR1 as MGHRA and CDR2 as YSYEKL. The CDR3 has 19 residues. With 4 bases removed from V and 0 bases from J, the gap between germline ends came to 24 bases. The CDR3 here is CASSLWTVGNGLMNTEAFF. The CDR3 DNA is TGCGCCAGCAGCCTATGGACAGTTGGGAATGGTCTGATGAACACTGAAGCTTTCTTT.

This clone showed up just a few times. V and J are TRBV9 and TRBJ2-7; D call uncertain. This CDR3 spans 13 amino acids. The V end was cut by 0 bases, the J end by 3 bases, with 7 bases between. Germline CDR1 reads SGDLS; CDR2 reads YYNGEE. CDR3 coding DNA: TGTGCCAGCAGCGTAGCTTTCGGCTACGAGCAGTACTTC. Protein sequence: CASSVAFGYEQYF.

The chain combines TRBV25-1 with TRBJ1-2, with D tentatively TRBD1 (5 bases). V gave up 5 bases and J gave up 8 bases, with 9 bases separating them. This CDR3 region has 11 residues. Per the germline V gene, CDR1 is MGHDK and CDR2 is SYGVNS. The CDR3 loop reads CASSRGWGYTF. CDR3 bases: TGTGCCAGCAGTCGGGGGTGGGGCTACACCTTC.

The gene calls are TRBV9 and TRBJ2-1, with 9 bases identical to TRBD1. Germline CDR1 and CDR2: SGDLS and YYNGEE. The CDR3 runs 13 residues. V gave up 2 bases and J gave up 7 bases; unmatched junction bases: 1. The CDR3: CASSVGQGNEQFF. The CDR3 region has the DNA TGTGCCAGCAGCGTCGGACAGGGGAATGAGCAGTTCTTC.

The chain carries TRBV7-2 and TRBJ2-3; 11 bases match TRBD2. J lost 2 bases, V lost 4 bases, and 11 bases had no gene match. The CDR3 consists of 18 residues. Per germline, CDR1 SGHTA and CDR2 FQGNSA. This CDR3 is CASSSMTLAGGITDTQYF. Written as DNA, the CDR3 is TGTGCCAGCAGCTCCATGACTCTAGCGGGGGGTATCACAGATACGCAGTATTTT.

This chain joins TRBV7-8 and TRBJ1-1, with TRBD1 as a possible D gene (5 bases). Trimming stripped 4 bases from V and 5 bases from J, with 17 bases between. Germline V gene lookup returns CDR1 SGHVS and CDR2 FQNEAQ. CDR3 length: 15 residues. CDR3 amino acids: CASSSGTGGGTEAFF. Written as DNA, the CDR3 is TGTGCCAGCAGCTCCGGGACTGGGGGAGGAACTGAAGCTTTCTTT.

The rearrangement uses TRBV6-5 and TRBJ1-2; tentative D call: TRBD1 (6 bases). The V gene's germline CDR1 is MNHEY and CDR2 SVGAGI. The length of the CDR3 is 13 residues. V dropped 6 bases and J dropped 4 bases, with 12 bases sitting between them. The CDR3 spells CASRETGGYGYTF. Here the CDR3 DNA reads TGTGCCAGCAGGGAGACAGGCGGCTATGGCTACACCTTC.

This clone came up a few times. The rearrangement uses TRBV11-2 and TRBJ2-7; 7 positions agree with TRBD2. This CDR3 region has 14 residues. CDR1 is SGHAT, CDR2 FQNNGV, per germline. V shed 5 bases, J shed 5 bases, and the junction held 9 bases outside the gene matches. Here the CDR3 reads CASSLGRERNEQYF. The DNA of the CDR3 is TGTGCCAGCAGCCTAGGGCGGGAGAGGAACGAGCAGTACTTC.

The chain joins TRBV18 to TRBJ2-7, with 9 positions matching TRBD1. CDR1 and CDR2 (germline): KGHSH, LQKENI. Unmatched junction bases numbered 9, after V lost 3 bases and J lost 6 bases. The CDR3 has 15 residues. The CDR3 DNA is TGTGCCAGCTCACCCCCTATTGGACAGGGGAGCGAGCAGTACTTC. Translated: CASSPPIGQGSEQYF.

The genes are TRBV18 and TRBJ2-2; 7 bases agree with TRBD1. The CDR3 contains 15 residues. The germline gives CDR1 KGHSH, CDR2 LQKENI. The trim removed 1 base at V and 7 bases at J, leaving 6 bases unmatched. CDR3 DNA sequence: TGTGCCAGCTCACCACGACAGGGAACGGTCGGGGAGCTGTTTTTT. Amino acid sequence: CASSPRQGTVGELFF.

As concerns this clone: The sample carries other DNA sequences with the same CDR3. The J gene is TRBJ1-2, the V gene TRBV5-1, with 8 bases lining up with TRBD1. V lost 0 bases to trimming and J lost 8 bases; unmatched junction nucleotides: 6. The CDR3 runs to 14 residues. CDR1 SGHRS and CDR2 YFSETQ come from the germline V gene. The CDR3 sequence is CASSLGQGARGYTF. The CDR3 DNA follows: TGCGCCAGCAGCTTGGGGCAGGGGGCCAGGGGCTACACCTTC.

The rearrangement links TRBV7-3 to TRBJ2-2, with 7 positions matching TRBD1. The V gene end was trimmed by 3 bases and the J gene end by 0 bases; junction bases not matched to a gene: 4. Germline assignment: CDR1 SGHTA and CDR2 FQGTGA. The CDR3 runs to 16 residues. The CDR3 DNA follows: TGTGCCAGCAGCTTTTTGACAGGGACGAACACCGGGGAGCTGTTTTTT. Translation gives CASSFLTGTNTGELFF.

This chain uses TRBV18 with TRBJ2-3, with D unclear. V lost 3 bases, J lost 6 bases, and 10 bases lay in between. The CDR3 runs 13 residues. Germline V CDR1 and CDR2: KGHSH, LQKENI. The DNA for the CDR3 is TGTGCCAGCTCACCCTCCGAGGAGGATACGCAGTATTTT. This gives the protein CASSPSEEDTQYF.

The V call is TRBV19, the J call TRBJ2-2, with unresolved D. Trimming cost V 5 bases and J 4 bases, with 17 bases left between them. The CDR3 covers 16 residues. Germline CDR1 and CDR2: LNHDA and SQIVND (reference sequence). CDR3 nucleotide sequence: TGTGCCAGTAGTTGGGCCCAAACTTTAACCACCGGGGAGCTGTTTTTT. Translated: CASSWAQTLTTGELFF.

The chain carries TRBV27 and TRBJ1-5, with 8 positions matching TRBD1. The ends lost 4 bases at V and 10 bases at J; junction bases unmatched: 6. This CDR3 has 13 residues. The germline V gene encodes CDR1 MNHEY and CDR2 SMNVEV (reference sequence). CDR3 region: CASSYYRGDPQHF. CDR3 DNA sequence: TGTGCCAGCAGTTATTACAGGGGGGACCCCCAGCATTTT.

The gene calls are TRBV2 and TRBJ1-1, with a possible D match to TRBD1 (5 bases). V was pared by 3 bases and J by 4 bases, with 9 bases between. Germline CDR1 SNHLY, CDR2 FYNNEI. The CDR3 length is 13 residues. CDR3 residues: CASSERQGTEAFF. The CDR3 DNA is TGTGCCAGCAGTGAGCGGCAGGGCACTGAAGCTTTCTTT.

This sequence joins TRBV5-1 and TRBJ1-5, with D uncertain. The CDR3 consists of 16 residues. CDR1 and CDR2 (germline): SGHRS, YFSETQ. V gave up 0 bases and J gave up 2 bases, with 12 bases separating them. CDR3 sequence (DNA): TGCGCCAGCAGCTTGGACGGCGGGAGGGGCAATCAGCCCCAGCATTTT. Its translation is CASSLDGGRGNQPQHF.

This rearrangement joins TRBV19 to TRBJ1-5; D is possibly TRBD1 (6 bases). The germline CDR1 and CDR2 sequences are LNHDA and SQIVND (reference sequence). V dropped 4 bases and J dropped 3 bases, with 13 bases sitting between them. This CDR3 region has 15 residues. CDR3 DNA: TGTGCCAGTAGTACGCGACAGGCTAACAATCAGCCCCAGCATTTT. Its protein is CASSTRQANNQPQHF. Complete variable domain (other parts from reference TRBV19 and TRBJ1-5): DGGITQSPKYLFRKEGQNVTLSCEQNLNHDAMYWYRQDPGQGLRLIYYSQIVNDFQKGDIAEGYSVSREKKESFPLTVTSAQKNPTAFYLCASSTRQANNQPQHFGDGTRLSIL.

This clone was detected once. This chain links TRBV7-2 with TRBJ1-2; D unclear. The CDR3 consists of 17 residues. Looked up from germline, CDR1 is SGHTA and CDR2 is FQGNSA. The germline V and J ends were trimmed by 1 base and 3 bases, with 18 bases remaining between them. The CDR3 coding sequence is TGTGCCAGCAGCTTAGATATGACGGCAGGTTGGGACTATGGCTACACCTTC. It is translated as CASSLDMTAGWDYGYTF.

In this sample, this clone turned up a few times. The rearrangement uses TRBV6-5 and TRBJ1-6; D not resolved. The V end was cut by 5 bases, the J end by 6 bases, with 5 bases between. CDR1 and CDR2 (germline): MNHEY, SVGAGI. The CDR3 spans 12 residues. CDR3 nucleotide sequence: TGTGCCAGCAGTACGGGTAATTCACCCCTCCACTTT. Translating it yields CASSTGNSPLHF.

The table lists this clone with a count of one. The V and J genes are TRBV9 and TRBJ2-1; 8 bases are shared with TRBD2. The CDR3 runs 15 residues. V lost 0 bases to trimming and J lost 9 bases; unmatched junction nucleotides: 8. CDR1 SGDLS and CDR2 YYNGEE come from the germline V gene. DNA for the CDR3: TGTGCCAGCAGCGTAGTGCTAGCGGGCTTTAGTGAGCAGTTCTTC. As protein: CASSVVLAGFSEQFF.

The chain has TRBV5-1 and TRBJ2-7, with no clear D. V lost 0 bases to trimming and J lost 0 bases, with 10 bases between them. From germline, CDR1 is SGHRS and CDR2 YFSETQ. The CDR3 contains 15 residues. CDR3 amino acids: CASSLVADLSYEQYF. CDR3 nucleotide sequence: TGCGCCAGCAGCTTGGTGGCCGATCTCTCCTACGAGCAGTACTTC.

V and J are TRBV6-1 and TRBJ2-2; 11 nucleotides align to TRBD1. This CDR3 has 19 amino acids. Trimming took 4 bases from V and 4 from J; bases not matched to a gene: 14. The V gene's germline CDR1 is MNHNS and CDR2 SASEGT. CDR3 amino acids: CASSGPDRGRRSGTGELFF. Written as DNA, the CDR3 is TGTGCCAGCAGTGGACCGGACAGGGGGCGAAGGAGTGGCACCGGGGAGCTGTTTTTT.

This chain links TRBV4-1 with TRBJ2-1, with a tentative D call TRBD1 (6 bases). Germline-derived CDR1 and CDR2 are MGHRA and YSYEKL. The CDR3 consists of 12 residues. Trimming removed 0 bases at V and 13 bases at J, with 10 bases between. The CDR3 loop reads CASSQEVQGQFF. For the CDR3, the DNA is TGCGCCAGCAGCCAAGAGGTACAGGGTCAGTTCTTC.

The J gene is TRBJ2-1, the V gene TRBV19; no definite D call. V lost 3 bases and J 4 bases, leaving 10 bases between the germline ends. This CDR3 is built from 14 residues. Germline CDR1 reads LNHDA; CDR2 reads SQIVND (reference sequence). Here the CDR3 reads CASSIEAAYNEQFF. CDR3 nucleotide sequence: TGTGCCAGTAGTATCGAGGCAGCTTACAATGAGCAGTTCTTC.